Shown below are 30 T cell receptor beta chains from a single sample sequenced in a study of T cells in localized non-small cell lung cancer. Clones were sequenced by immunoSEQ multiplex PCR, and TCRdb holds only the in-frame ones, with some missing. Of about 1,400 clones listed, approximately 40% were seen once; the top ten hold around a quarter. The specimen comprised lung tumor tissue, sampled before any cancer treatment. These receptors were taken from a woman aged 35-70 years with stage II squamous cell lung carcinoma.

By proportion, this clone is large. This chain links TRBV11-3 with TRBJ2-2, with TRBD2 matching 10 bases. V dropped 5 bases and J dropped 2; count of bases not matched to a gene: 11. The length of the CDR3 is 18 residues. CDR1 and CDR2 (germline): SGHNT, YENEEA. CDR3 residues: CASSAQGASGSNTGELFF. The DNA for the CDR3 is TGTGCCAGCAGCGCCCAGGGGGCTAGCGGGAGCAACACCGGGGAGCTGTTTTTT.

The chain couples TRBV18 to TRBJ1-5; 7 bases map to TRBD1. Germline V lookup: CDR1 KGHSH, CDR2 LQKENI. The J segment lost 5 bases and the V segment lost 1 base, leaving 5 bases of the junction unmatched. This CDR3 comprises 15 residues. In nucleotides, the CDR3 is TGTGCCAGCTCACCACGGGGCCAGGGGGATCAGCCCCAGCATTTT. Protein: CASSPRGQGDQPQHF.

By its share, this clone is large. For the CDR3, the DNA is TGTGCCAGCAGCGCTGGGACAGGGAGATACGAGCAGTACTTC. This translates into CASSAGTGRYEQYF. This chain links TRBV6-8 with TRBJ2-7; 9 bases match TRBD1. The CDR3 spans 14 residues. The J segment lost 4 bases and the V segment lost 6 bases, leaving 7 bases of the junction unmatched. CDR1 is MNHGY, CDR2 SAAAGT, per germline.

The J gene is TRBJ1-3, the V gene TRBV28; D is uncertain. In germline, CDR1 is MDHEN, CDR2 SYDVKM. Trimming shortened V by 4 bases and J by 3 bases, and 10 bases separated the two germline ends. The CDR3 sequence is 14 residues long. The CDR3 sequence is CASSSRASGNTIYF. The CDR3 coding sequence is TGTGCCAGCAGTTCCCGGGCCAGTGGAAACACCATATATTTT.

The rearrangement links TRBV15 to TRBJ2-1; 14 nucleotides align to TRBD2. The CDR3 runs to 14 residues. From germline, CDR1 is LNHNV and CDR2 YYDKDF (reference sequence). J gave up 6 bases and V 6 bases, and 1 base lay outside the gene matches. The CDR3 sequence is CATRGTSGGNEQFF. CDR3 sequence (DNA): TGTGCCACCAGAGGGACTAGCGGGGGCAATGAGCAGTTCTTC.

The chain recombines TRBV15 with TRBJ1-5, with D maybe TRBD1 (5 bases). The germline CDR1 and CDR2 sequences are LNHNV and YYDKDF (reference sequence). The CDR3 sequence is 16 residues long. V lost 3 bases and J lost 1, with 13 bases in between. CDR3 in amino acids: CATSSRVRLSNQPQHF. The CDR3 nucleotides read TGTGCCACCAGCAGCAGGGTTCGATTGAGCAATCAGCCCCAGCATTTT.

This chain joins TRBV9 and TRBJ1-5; D is unclear. V was shortened by 2 bases and J by 0 bases, with 9 bases between the two germline ends. The germline gives CDR1 SGDLS, CDR2 YYNGEE. This CDR3 is built from 15 residues. The CDR3 nucleotides read TGTGCCAGCAGCGTTGATCCCTTTAGCAATCAGCCCCAGCATTTT. It is translated as CASSVDPFSNQPQHF.

This rearrangement joins TRBV9 to TRBJ2-1; D is unclear. The CDR3 contains 14 residues. V lost 0 bases and J 4 bases, leaving 8 bases between the germline ends. From germline, CDR1 is SGDLS and CDR2 YYNGEE. The CDR3 is CASSVGLAYNEQFF. DNA of the CDR3: TGTGCCAGCAGCGTAGGTTTAGCTTACAATGAGCAGTTCTTC. Based on the CDR3 plus reference TRBV9 and TRBJ2-1, the full variable domain is DSGVTQTPKHLITATGQRVTLRCSPRSGDLSVYWYQQSLDQGLQFLIQYYNGEERAKGNILERFSAQQFPDLHSELNLSSLELGDSALYFCASSVGLAYNEQFFGPGTRLTVL.

This clone was detected a few times. The CDR3 coding sequence is TGTGCCTGGATAAGAGCAGGGGACTCTGGAAACACCATATATTTT. It is translated as CAWIRAGDSGNTIYF. The chain has TRBV30 and TRBJ1-3; D may be TRBD1 (6 bases). V dropped 4 bases and J dropped 0 bases, with 13 bases sitting between them. The CDR3 has 15 amino acids. Germline V CDR1 and CDR2: GTSNPN, SVGIG (reference sequence).

The chain uses TRBV28 and TRBJ2-6, with D hard to call. There are 13 residues in the CDR3. CDR1 and CDR2 from the germline V gene are MDHEN and SYDVKM. Trimming stripped 4 bases from V and 3 bases from J, with 4 bases between. CDR3 nucleotides: TGTGCCAGCAGTTCCGGTGGGGCCAACGTCCTGACTTTC. This sequence encodes CASSSGGANVLTF.

Judged by abundance, this clone is medium-sized (0.01 to 0.1%). The DNA for the CDR3 is TGTGCCAGCACCGCGGGAGTTGGCCACGAGCAGTACTTC. Protein product: CASTAGVGHEQYF. This chain links TRBV9 with TRBJ2-7; 7 nucleotides line up with TRBD2. CDR1 and CDR2 (germline): SGDLS, YYNGEE. CDR3 length: 13 amino acids. J lost 5 bases, V lost 6 bases, and 8 bases had no gene match.

The CDR3 protein is CASRSGTGYHEQYF. CDR3 sequence (DNA): TGTGCCAGTAGATCCGGGACAGGGTACCACGAGCAGTACTTC. This sequence joins TRBV19 and TRBJ2-7, with TRBD1 matching over 9 bases. The trim removed 6 bases at V and 5 bases at J, leaving 8 bases unmatched. The CDR3 extends over 14 amino acids. CDR1 LNHDA and CDR2 SQIVND come from the germline V gene (reference sequence).

A few counts support this clone. V is TRBV11-3 and J is TRBJ1-1; a possible D gene is TRBD1 (6 bases). Trimming took 3 bases from V and 0 from J, leaving 11 bases between them. From germline, CDR1 is SGHNT and CDR2 YENEEA. The CDR3 is 15 amino acids. The CDR3 DNA reads TGTGCCAGCAGCTTCAGGGGAATTATGAACACTGAAGCTTTCTTT. Its translation is CASSFRGIMNTEAFF.

The rearrangement uses TRBV11-3 and TRBJ1-1; 7 bases line up with TRBD1. The CDR3 contains 16 residues. The trim removed 5 bases at V and 3 bases at J, leaving 12 bases unmatched. Germline V gene lookup returns CDR1 SGHNT and CDR2 YENEEA. DNA of the CDR3: TGTGCCAGCAGCCCTCGGACAGACAGGGCCCACACTGAAGCTTTCTTT. It translates to CASSPRTDRAHTEAFF.

The chain carries TRBV28 and TRBJ2-4; TRBD1 agrees at 9 bases. CDR3 length: 15 residues. CDR1 is MDHEN and CDR2 is SYDVKM in the germline V gene. V gave up 6 bases and J gave up 7 bases; unmatched junction bases: 10. The CDR3, as DNA: TGTGCCAGCAGCCGACGAGGACAGGGGAGGAACATTCAGTACTTC. Amino acid sequence: CASSRRGQGRNIQYF.

The chain uses TRBV30 and TRBJ1-5; the match to TRBD1 covers 8 bases. Germline V gives CDR1 GTSNPN, CDR2 SVGIG (reference sequence). The CDR3 runs 17 residues. V lost 4 bases to trimming and J lost 0 bases; unmatched junction nucleotides: 11. The CDR3, as DNA: TGTGCCTGGAAGCCCGGGACAGGAACCCTTAGCAATCAGCCCCAGCATTTT. Encoded protein: CAWKPGTGTLSNQPQHF. Using reference TRBV30 and TRBJ1-5 for the parts outside the CDR3, the full variable domain is SQTIHQWPATLVQPVGSPLSLECTVEGTSNPNLYWYRQAAGRGLQLLFYSVGIGQISSEVPQNLSASRPQDRQFILSSKKLLLSDSGFYLCAWKPGTGTLSNQPQHFGDGTRLSIL.

The chain has TRBV18 and TRBJ2-1, with a weak D call TRBD2 (6 bases). Germline CDR1 reads KGHSH; CDR2 reads LQKENI. The CDR3 consists of 19 residues. The V and J ends lost 6 bases and 5 bases respectively, with 29 bases between them. The CDR3 protein is CASSQVGLTRALRNNEQFF. As DNA, the CDR3 is TGTGCCAGCTCCCAAGTGGGACTGACTCGTGCGCTCCGCAACAATGAGCAGTTCTTC.

The rearrangement joins TRBV15 to TRBJ2-5, with a weak D call TRBD1 (5 bases). V was trimmed by 0 bases and J by 5 bases, leaving 13 bases between them. This CDR3 comprises 15 residues. The germline gives CDR1 LNHNV, CDR2 YYDKDF (reference sequence). The CDR3 DNA is TGTGCCACCAGCAGAGATTTGGGGCGTCTGGAGACCCAGTACTTC. Encoded protein: CATSRDLGRLETQYF.

By sample share, this clone is large. This chain connects TRBV12-5 to TRBJ2-1, with D unresolved. The V and J ends lost 0 bases and 7 bases respectively, with 7 bases between them. CDR3 size: 13 residues. Germline V lookup: CDR1 LGHNT, CDR2 FRNRAP. CDR3 coding DNA: TGTGCTAGTGGTTTGGTACAGACAAATGAGCAGTTCTTC. Amino acid sequence: CASGLVQTNEQFF.

By its share, this clone is medium-sized (0.01 to 0.1%). The CDR3, as DNA: TGTGCCAGCAGCAAACCCGACAGGGGAAGCACTGAAGCTTTCTTT. This translates into CASSKPDRGSTEAFF. The rearrangement links TRBV11-3 to TRBJ1-1; 8 bases agree with TRBD1. The CDR3 is made up of 15 amino acids. V dropped 5 bases and J dropped 4; count of bases not matched to a gene: 9. Germline V gene sequence: CDR1 SGHNT, CDR2 YENEEA.

The J gene is TRBJ2-3, the V gene TRBV10-3; 7 bases are shared with TRBD1. The CDR3 sequence is 14 residues long. Germline CDR1 ENHRY, CDR2 SYGVKD. Unmatched junction bases numbered 5, after V lost 4 bases and J lost 4 bases. The CDR3 reads CAISAGQGADTQYF. CDR3 in DNA: TGTGCCATCAGTGCAGGCCAGGGGGCAGATACGCAGTATTTT.

The rearrangement joins TRBV14 to TRBJ1-1; D is unresolved. The germline CDR1 and CDR2 sequences are SGHDN and FVKESK. Trimming shortened V by 0 bases and J by 1 base, and 12 bases separated the two germline ends. The CDR3 has 16 residues. The CDR3 here is CASSQDIGTANTEAFF. The CDR3 DNA follows: TGTGCCAGCAGCCAAGATATAGGAACTGCGAACACTGAAGCTTTCTTT.

This chain joins TRBV11-3 and TRBJ2-3, with TRBD2 matching over 15 bases. The CDR3 contains 18 residues. The ends lost 3 bases at V and 4 bases at J; junction bases unmatched: 8. The germline V gene encodes CDR1 SGHNT and CDR2 YENEEA. This CDR3 reads CASSLAGTSGRRADTQYF. CDR3 bases: TGTGCCAGCAGCTTGGCCGGGACTAGCGGGAGGAGGGCAGATACGCAGTATTTT.

This clone ranks as medium-sized. V usage is TRBV6-8 and J usage is TRBJ1-2; D uncertain. Germline CDR1 and CDR2: MNHGY and SAAAGT. The V gene lost 0 bases and the J gene lost 7 bases, with 12 bases spanning the gap. This CDR3 contains 14 residues. The CDR3 bases are TGTGCCAGCAGTTACTCGACCCGGTTACTTGGCTACACCTTC. Translated, it gives CASSYSTRLLGYTF.

The table lists this clone with a few counts. The gene calls are TRBV4-1 and TRBJ2-7; weak D call: TRBD2 (6 bases). CDR1 is MGHRA, CDR2 YSYEKL, per germline. The CDR3 consists of 15 residues. Trimming stripped 4 bases from V and 6 bases from J, with 19 bases between. In nucleotides, the CDR3 is TGCGCCAGCAGCCCATCATACAGACTAGGCAGCGAGCAGTACTTC. It translates to CASSPSYRLGSEQYF.

V is TRBV19 and J is TRBJ2-3; D is uncertain. Germline lookup yields CDR1 LNHDA and CDR2 SQIVND (reference sequence). Trimming pared 0 bases from V and 0 bases from J, leaving 4 bases between. This CDR3 is 14 amino acids long. This CDR3 is CASSIDSSTDTQYF. The CDR3 DNA is TGTGCCAGTAGTATAGACTCGAGCACAGATACGCAGTATTTT.

The rearrangement links TRBV19 to TRBJ2-1, with 7 bases identical to TRBD1. The length of the CDR3 is 14 residues. J lost 8 bases, V lost 5 bases, and 9 bases had no gene match. Germline CDR1 reads LNHDA; CDR2 reads SQIVND (reference sequence). The CDR3 spells CASSHKITGDEQFF. The CDR3 nucleotides read TGTGCCAGTAGTCACAAAATTACAGGGGATGAGCAGTTCTTC.

In its sample, this clone was seen a few times. This chain connects TRBV5-1 to TRBJ2-3, with 12 bases matching TRBD2. Germline loops: CDR1 SGHRS, CDR2 YFSETQ. The length of the CDR3 is 18 residues. After removal of 1 base from V and 3 bases from J, the junction contained 9 bases not matched to a gene. CDR3 DNA: TGCGCCAGCAGCTTGAGTCTAGCGGGAGGGCGGGGAACAGATACGCAGTATTTT. This translates into CASSLSLAGGRGTDTQYF.

V gene TRBV30 combines with J gene TRBJ2-3, with D unresolved. Germline lookup yields CDR1 GTSNPN and CDR2 SVGIG (reference sequence). V shed 0 bases and J shed 4 bases, with 5 bases lying between them. This CDR3 is built from 12 residues. In DNA form, the CDR3 reads TGTGCCTGGAGTGTACGGGCAGATACGCAGTATTTT. This gives the protein CAWSVRADTQYF.

This clone has just one count. The J gene is TRBJ2-1, the V gene TRBV19; TRBD2 is a possible D gene (6 bases). V dropped 7 bases and J dropped 7 bases, with 20 bases sitting between them. This CDR3 contains 15 residues. Germline V gene data show CDR1 as LNHDA and CDR2 as SQIVND (reference sequence). CDR3 residues: CASMGWGDGRNEQFF. CDR3 nucleotide sequence: TGTGCCAGTATGGGTTGGGGGGATGGTAGGAATGAGCAGTTCTTC.